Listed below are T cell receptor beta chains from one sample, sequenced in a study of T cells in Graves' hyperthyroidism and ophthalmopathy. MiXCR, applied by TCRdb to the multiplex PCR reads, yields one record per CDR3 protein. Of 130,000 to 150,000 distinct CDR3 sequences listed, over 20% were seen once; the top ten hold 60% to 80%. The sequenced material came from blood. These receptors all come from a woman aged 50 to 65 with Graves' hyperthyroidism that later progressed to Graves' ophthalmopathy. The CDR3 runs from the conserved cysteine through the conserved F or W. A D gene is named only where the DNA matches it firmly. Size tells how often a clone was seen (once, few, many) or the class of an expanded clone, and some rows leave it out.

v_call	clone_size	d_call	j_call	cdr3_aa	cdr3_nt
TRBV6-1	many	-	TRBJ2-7	CASSSRTRGEQYF	TGTGCCAGCAGTTCCAGAACACGTGGCGAGCAGTACTTC
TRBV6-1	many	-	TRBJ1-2	CASTAGQFKNGYTF	TGTGCCAGCACGGCAGGCCAATTTAAGAATGGCTACACCTTC
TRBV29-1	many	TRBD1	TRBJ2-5	CSVVGQGETQYF	TGCAGCGTCGTCGGACAGGGGGAGACCCAGTACTTC
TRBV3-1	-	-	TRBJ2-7	CASSLRQGSYEQYF	TGTGCCAGCAGCCTCCGGCAGGGCTCCTACGAGCAGTACTTC
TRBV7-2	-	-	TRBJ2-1	CASSLVVATDEQFF	TGTGCCAGCAGCTTAGTGGTGGCGACCGATGAGCAGTTCTTC
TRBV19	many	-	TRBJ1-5	CASRAQGQPQHF	TGTGCCAGTAGGGCTCAGGGGCAGCCCCAGCATTTT
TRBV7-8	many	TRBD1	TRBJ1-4	CASSTRTGGREKLFF	TGTGCCAGCAGCACTCGGACAGGGGGCAGGGAAAAACTGTTTTTT
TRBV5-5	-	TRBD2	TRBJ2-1	CASSLLAPSYNEQFF	TGTGCCAGCAGCTTACTAGCGCCCTCCTACAATGAGCAGTTCTTC
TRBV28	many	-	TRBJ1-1	CASRGGDIEAFF	TGTGCCAGCAGGGGGGGCGACATTGAAGCTTTCTTT
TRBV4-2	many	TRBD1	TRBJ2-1	CASSQDGGQGHRNEQFF	TGTGCCAGCAGCCAAGACGGGGGACAGGGACATCGCAATGAGCAGTTCTTC
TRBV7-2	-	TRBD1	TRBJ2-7	CASSAGTGEYEQYF	TGTGCCAGCAGCGCAGGGACAGGGGAGTACGAGCAGTACTTC
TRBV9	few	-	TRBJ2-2	CASSSRGGGPAGELFF	TGTGCCAGCAGCTCGAGGGGTGGGGGACCCGCCGGGGAGCTGTTTTTT
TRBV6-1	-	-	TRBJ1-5	CASSSRINQPQHF	TGTGCCAGCAGTTCTAGGATCAATCAGCCCCAGCATTTT
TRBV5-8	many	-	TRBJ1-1	CASSLVRARGSEAFF	TGTGCCAGCAGCTTGGTGCGGGCTCGGGGGTCTGAAGCTTTCTTT
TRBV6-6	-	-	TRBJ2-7	CASSYGRDEQYF	TGTGCCAGCAGTTACGGCAGGGACGAGCAGTACTTC
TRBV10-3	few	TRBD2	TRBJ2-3	CAITGTSGRTDTQYF	TGTGCCATCACTGGGACTAGCGGACGCACAGATACGCAGTATTTT
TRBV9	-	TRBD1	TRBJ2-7	CASSEGTGTYEQYF	TGTGCCAGCAGCGAAGGGACAGGCACCTACGAGCAGTACTTC
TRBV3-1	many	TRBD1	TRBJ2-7	CASSGDSSYEQYF	TGTGCCAGCAGCGGGGACAGCTCCTACGAGCAGTACTTC
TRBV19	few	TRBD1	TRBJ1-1	CASSVTGAMNTEAFF	TGTGCCAGTAGTGTGACAGGGGCCATGAACACTGAAGCTTTCTTT
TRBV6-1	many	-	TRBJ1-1	CASSEAPGTEAFF	TGTGCCAGCAGTGAAGCGCCAGGAACTGAAGCTTTCTTT
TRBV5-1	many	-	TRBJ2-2	CASSQGAGELFF	TGCGCCAGCAGCCAAGGGGCCGGGGAGCTGTTTTTT
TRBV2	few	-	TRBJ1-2	CASSGGTGQYGYGYTF	TGTGCCAGCAGTGGGGGGACCGGACAGTATGGCTATGGCTACACCTTC
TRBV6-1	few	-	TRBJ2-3	CASSSGPPTQYF	TGTGCCAGCAGTTCGGGGCCCCCGACGCAGTATTTT
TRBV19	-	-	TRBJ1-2	CASSTPGTADGYTF	TGTGCCAGTAGTACTCCCGGGACGGCTGATGGCTACACCTTC
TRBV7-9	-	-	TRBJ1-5	CASSFLSGIYSNQPQHF	TGTGCCAGCAGCTTTCTTTCAGGGATCTATAGCAATCAGCCCCAGCATTTT
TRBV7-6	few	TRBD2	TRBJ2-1	CASSSVAGNPNEQFF	TGTGCCAGCAGCTCCGTAGCGGGAAATCCCAATGAGCAGTTCTTC
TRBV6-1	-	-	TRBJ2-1	CASRGGAGYNEQFF	TGTGCCAGCAGAGGGGGGGCTGGGTACAATGAGCAGTTCTTC
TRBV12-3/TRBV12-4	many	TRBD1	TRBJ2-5	CASSPTGTVSETQYF	TGTGCCAGCAGTCCGACAGGGACGGTATCGGAGACCCAGTACTTC
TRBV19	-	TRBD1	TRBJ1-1	CASSYWTGNTEAFF	TGTGCCAGTAGTTACTGGACAGGGAACACTGAAGCTTTCTTT
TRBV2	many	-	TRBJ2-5	CASAWSAGHGETQYF	TGTGCCAGCGCATGGTCTGCGGGGCACGGGGAGACCCAGTACTTC
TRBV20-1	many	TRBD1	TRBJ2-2	CSAEDRGRGTGELFF	TGCAGTGCCGAAGACAGGGGCCGTGGCACCGGGGAGCTGTTTTTT
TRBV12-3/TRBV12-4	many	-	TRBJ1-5	CASSLAGAHNQPQHF	TGTGCCAGCAGTTTAGCGGGGGCCCACAATCAGCCCCAGCATTTT
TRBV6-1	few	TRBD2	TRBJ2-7	CASSSRLAGYEQYF	TGTGCCAGCAGTTCCCGACTAGCGGGCTACGAGCAGTACTTC
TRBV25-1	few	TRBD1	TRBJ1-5	CASSCLTGVGQPQHF	TGTGCCAGCAGCTGCCTGACAGGGGTCGGCCAGCCCCAGCATTTT
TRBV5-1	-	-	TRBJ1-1	CASSVSMNTEAFF	TGCGCCAGCAGCGTAAGTATGAACACTGAAGCTTTCTTT
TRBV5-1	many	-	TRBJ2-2	CASSLGDSQTGELFF	TGCGCCAGCAGCTTGGGTGACAGTCAGACCGGGGAGCTGTTTTTT
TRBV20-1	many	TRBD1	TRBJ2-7	CSAAGTGGYEQYF	TGCAGTGCTGCCGGGACAGGGGGCTACGAGCAGTACTTC
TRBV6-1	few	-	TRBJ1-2	CASSYAGLDGYTF	TGTGCCAGCAGTTACGCCGGTCTAGATGGCTACACCTTC
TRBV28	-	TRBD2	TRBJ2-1	CASSSPPHSAGVYDEQFF	TGTGCCAGCAGTTCCCCGCCTCACTCAGCGGGAGTGTATGATGAGCAGTTCTTC
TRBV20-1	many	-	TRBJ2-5	CSASRGVQSETQYF	TGCAGTGCTAGTAGGGGGGTACAATCGGAGACCCAGTACTTC
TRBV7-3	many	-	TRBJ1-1	CASSRVAGGAEAFF	TGTGCCAGCAGCCGTGTTGCAGGAGGGGCTGAAGCTTTCTTT
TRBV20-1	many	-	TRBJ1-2	CSARDLGRGTNYGYTF	TGCAGTGCTAGAGATCTTGGCAGGGGCACTAACTATGGCTACACCTTC